This is a list of T cell receptor beta chains from one sample in a study of shared clonotypes between healthy human individuals. The protocol was immunoSEQ multiplex PCR, while the TCRdb copy is restricted to in-frame clones and leaves out a portion. The sample carries about 2,500,000 clones, approximately 90% recorded once. Sequenced input: naive CD4+ T cells sorted from blood. The receptors stem from a young man in good health. The CDR3 runs from the conserved cysteine through the conserved F or W. A D gene is named only where the DNA matches it firmly. Some rows have no size entry. The others give once, few or many, or a class for an expanded clone.

D	J	size	V	CDR3	DNA
.	TRBJ2-3	.	TRBV12-5	CASSFGTDTQYF	TGTGCTAGTAGCTTTGGCACAGATACGCAGTATTTT
.	TRBJ2-1	.	TRBV29-1	CSVENYEQFF	TGCAGCGTTGAAAATTATGAGCAGTTCTTC
TRBD2	TRBJ2-2	once	TRBV10-3	CAIGEGLAGNTGELFF	TGTGCCATCGGGGAGGGACTAGCGGGGAACACCGGGGAGCTGTTTTTT
.	TRBJ2-3	.	TRBV11-3	CASSLAGGLSDTQYF	TGTGCCAGCAGCTTAGCGGGGGGCCTTTCAGATACGCAGTATTTT
.	TRBJ1-1	few	TRBV2	CASSEAGRNTEAFF	TGTGCCAGCAGTGAAGCAGGCCGGAACACTGAAGCTTTCTTT
TRBD1	TRBJ2-7	.	TRBV2	CASRKGQHYEQYF	TGTGCCAGCAGGAAGGGACAGCACTACGAGCAGTACTTC
.	TRBJ2-5	.	TRBV9	CASSVGAGQETQYF	TGTGCCAGCAGCGTAGGTGCGGGCCAAGAGACCCAGTACTTC
.	TRBJ1-2	.	TRBV19	CASSIDGVAPYGYTF	TGTGCCAGTAGTATAGATGGGGTGGCTCCCTATGGCTACACCTTC
TRBD2	TRBJ2-7	.	TRBV28	CASSLSGGSYEQYF	TGTGCCAGCAGTTTATCGGGGGGGAGCTACGAGCAGTACTTC
.	TRBJ1-2	.	TRBV5-3	CARSLEGGGNYGYTF	TGTGCCAGAAGCTTGGAAGGGGGAGGAAACTATGGCTACACCTTC
.	TRBJ1-2	once	TRBV19	CASSIEGTNYGYTF	TGTGCCAGTAGTATTGAGGGAACTAACTATGGCTACACCTTC
TRBD1	TRBJ2-7	.	TRBV13	CASSIPGTGGSGEQYF	TGTGCCAGCAGCATACCCGGGACAGGGGGCTCAGGCGAGCAGTACTTC
.	TRBJ1-5	.	TRBV2	CASSEYSNQPQHF	TGTGCCAGCAGTGAATACAGTAATCAGCCCCAGCATTTT
.	TRBJ2-1	.	TRBV5-1	CASSLAGTVYNEQFF	TGCGCCAGCAGCTTGGCAGGCACGGTTTACAATGAGCAGTTCTTC
TRBD2	TRBJ2-7	.	TRBV10-2	CASSESPGLAGGYREQYF	TGCGCCAGCAGTGAGTCCCCGGGACTAGCGGGAGGGTATCGCGAGCAGTACTTC
.	TRBJ1-3	.	TRBV29-1	CSVEEGFSGNTIYF	TGCAGCGTTGAAGAGGGGTTCTCTGGAAACACCATATATTTT
TRBD2	TRBJ2-5	.	TRBV7-2	CASSRLAGLKETQYF	TGTGCCAGCAGCCGACTAGCGGGGTTAAAAGAGACCCAGTACTTC
TRBD2	TRBJ2-5	once	TRBV2	CASCREGGETQYF	TGTGCCAGCTGCCGGGAGGGGGGGGAGACCCAGTACTTC
TRBD2	TRBJ2-7	.	TRBV5-1	CASSLESSGASSSYEQYF	TGCGCCAGCAGCTTGGAGTCTAGCGGGGCTTCTAGCTCCTACGAGCAGTACTTC
TRBD2	TRBJ2-5	.	TRBV7-7	CASSPGLAGGGETQYF	TGTGCTAGCAGCCCGGGACTAGCGGGAGGTGGGGAGACCCAGTACTTC
.	TRBJ2-1	once	TRBV15	CATSKIYGEQFF	TGTGCCACCAGCAAGATTTACGGTGAGCAGTTCTTC
TRBD2	TRBJ2-3	.	TRBV2	CASSEGTSGTDTQYF	TGTGCCAGCAGTGAGGGGACTAGCGGCACAGATACGCAGTATTTT
TRBD1	TRBJ2-7	once	TRBV2	CASSGLRTGIHEQYF	TGTGCCAGCAGTGGTCTTAGGACAGGGATCCACGAGCAGTACTTC
TRBD2	TRBJ2-5	.	TRBV2	CASSEEASGGARETQYF	TGTGCCAGCAGTGAGGAGGCTAGCGGGGGGGCCCGGGAGACCCAGTACTTC
.	TRBJ2-7	.	TRBV28	CASTLTGHEQYF	TGTGCCAGCACTCTTACCGGCCACGAGCAGTACTTC
TRBD2	TRBJ2-1	.	TRBV11-2	CASSPTALAGGPYNEQFF	TGTGCCAGCAGCCCGACCGCCCTAGCGGGCGGTCCCTACAATGAGCAGTTCTTC
.	TRBJ2-7	.	TRBV11-2	CASSLAPSGEYEQYF	TGTGCCAGCAGCTTGGCCCCGTCGGGCGAATACGAGCAGTACTTC
.	TRBJ1-2	.	TRBV21-1	CASSKGDRGFGYTF	TGTGCCAGCAGCAAAGGTGACAGGGGATTTGGCTACACCTTC
.	TRBJ2-5	.	TRBV4-1	CASSQVRQETQYF	TGCGCCAGCAGCCAAGTCAGACAAGAGACCCAGTACTTC
TRBD1	TRBJ1-5	.	TRBV5-1	CASSPDRGNQPQHF	TGCGCCAGCAGCCCGGACAGGGGCAATCAGCCCCAGCATTTT
.	TRBJ2-5	.	TRBV20-1	CSAIQGGQYF	TGCAGTGCTATACAGGGGGGGCAGTACTTC
.	TRBJ2-4	.	TRBV2	CASREDEIAKNIQYF	TGTGCCAGCAGGGAGGATGAAATAGCCAAAAACATTCAGTACTTC
.	TRBJ1-2	.	TRBV28	CASSLGGNYGYTF	TGTGCCAGCAGTTTAGGGGGGAACTATGGCTACACCTTC
.	TRBJ1-2	.	TRBV5-1	CASSLEQTHYGYTF	TGCGCCAGCAGCTTGGAACAGACCCACTATGGCTACACCTTC
.	TRBJ1-1	.	TRBV28	CASSYLTAEAFF	TGTGCCAGCAGTTACTTGACTGCTGAAGCTTTCTTT
.	TRBJ2-7	.	TRBV7-3	CASSLGRDGHDEQYF	TGTGCCAGCAGCTTGGGTAGGGACGGGCACGACGAGCAGTACTTC
.	TRBJ2-7	.	TRBV5-1	CASSLRDPNSYEQYF	TGCGCCAGCAGCTTAAGGGACCCGAACTCCTACGAGCAGTACTTC
TRBD2	TRBJ2-1	.	TRBV4-3	CASSQDPREGQFF	TGCGCCAGCAGCCAAGATCCACGGGAGGGTCAGTTCTTC
.	TRBJ1-1	.	TRBV19	CASSEPGRGMNTEAFF	TGTGCCAGTAGTGAGCCGGGCCGGGGGATGAACACTGAAGCTTTCTTT